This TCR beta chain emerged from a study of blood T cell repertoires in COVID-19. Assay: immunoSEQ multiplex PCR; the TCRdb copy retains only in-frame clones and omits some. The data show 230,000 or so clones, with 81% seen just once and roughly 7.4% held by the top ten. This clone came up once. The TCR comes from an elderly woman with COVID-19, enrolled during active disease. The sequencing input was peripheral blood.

The CDR3 nucleotides are TGTGCCAGCAGCCAAGCCTCACAGGGGCCCTCCTACGAGCAGTACTTC. Encoded protein: CASSQASQGPSYEQYF. The chain carries TRBV4-2 and TRBJ2-7; the match to TRBD1 covers 7 bases. Germline V gene data show CDR1 as LGHNA and CDR2 as YNFKEQ. There are 16 residues in the CDR3. Germline trimming cut 1 base from V and 0 bases from J; bases unmatched to any gene: 6.